This TCR beta chain was found in a study of Ad26.COV2.S vaccination and SARS-CoV-2 variants. Study-level background: Each vaccinee took Ad26.COV2.S intramuscularly, once or twice 56 days apart. Overall study results and limits: The breadth of spike-specific CD8+ and CD4+ T cell responses after vaccination was reportedly substantial.

Documented treatment: some 20 received Ad26.COV2.S at low or high dose, single or two shots; roughly five received placebo; per-sample allocation not given. Specimen acquisition occurred on day 63 following the initial vaccine or placebo injection. This adult donor, from Boston, was 18-55 years old. As concerns this clone: As yet, its antigen is unknown.

TCRdb keeps only in-frame clones here, not all; method: immunoSEQ multiplex PCR. The table lists fewer than 500,000 clones, nearly 90% of them singletons. The CDR3 length is 15 residues. V shed 3 bases and J shed 2 bases, with 14 bases lying between them. CDR1 is MGHDK and CDR2 is SYGVNS in the germline V gene. The receptor's source is a person aged 18-60 years who received the Ad26.COV2.S COVID-19 vaccine or a placebo. The chain uses TRBV25-1 and TRBJ2-7; D is perhaps TRBD2 (5 bases). The sequences come from peripheral blood, collected in a trial of Ad26.COV2.S vaccine versus placebo. CDR3 residues: CASSETGGSTYEQYF. CDR3 DNA: TGTGCCAGCAGTGAGACCGGAGGATCCACCTACGAGCAGTACTTC.